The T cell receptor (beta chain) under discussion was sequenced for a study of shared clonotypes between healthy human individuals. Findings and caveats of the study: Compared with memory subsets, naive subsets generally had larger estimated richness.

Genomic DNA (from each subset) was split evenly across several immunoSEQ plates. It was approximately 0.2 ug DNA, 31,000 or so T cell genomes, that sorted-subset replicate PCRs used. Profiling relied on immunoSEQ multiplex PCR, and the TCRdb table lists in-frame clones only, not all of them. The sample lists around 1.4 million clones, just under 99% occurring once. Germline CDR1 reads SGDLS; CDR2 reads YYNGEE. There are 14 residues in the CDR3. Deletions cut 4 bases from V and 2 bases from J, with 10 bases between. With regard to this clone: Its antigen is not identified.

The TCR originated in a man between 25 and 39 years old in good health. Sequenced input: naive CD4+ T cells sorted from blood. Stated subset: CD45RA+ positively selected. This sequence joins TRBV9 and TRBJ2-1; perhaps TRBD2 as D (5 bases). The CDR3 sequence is CASSLLGTYNEQFF. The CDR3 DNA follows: TGTGCCAGCAGCCTCCTCGGGACCTACAATGAGCAGTTCTTC.